This TCR beta chain derives from a study of post-analysis software for immune sequencing data. Unique molecular identifiers featured in each of the TCR beta cDNA libraries. Each CDR3 protein gets one entry after TCRdb re-called the PCR reads with MiXCR. This repertoire shows about 150,000 distinct CDR3 sequences, around 28% found once; its top ten account for roughly 1.6%. Points on this clonotype: Its antigen is not identified.

The trim removed 4 bases at V and 7 bases at J, leaving 10 bases unmatched. Germline CDR1 SGHKS, CDR2 YYEKEE (reference sequence). This CDR3 is built from 15 residues. Broader study findings: Roughly five TRBV segments, including TRBV5-6, TRBV5-1 and TRBV20-1, were more frequent in patients than controls. The authors found that F measure strongly co-clustered same-batch samples.

The TCR originated in a girl aged 5-17 years with multiple sclerosis. What was sequenced was blood. The chain combines TRBV5-5 with TRBJ1-5; 8 nucleotides match TRBD1. The CDR3: CASSLDRAEGQPQHF. The CDR3 DNA reads TGTGCCAGCAGCCTGGACAGGGCGGAGGGGCAGCCCCAGCATTTT.